The 18 T cell receptor beta chains presented below share a single source sample, sequenced in a study of cytomegalovirus exposure and HLA in healthy donors. The PCR used 60 Vbeta and 13 Jbeta primers. Assay: immunoSEQ multiplex PCR; the TCRdb copy retains only in-frame clones and omits some. This sample's clone table lists approximately 170,000 clones. The sequencing input was PBMCs. These TCRs come from a woman aged 18-29 years in good health and CMV-seropositive.

The chain employs TRBV5-1 and TRBJ2-5; 10 nucleotides agree with TRBD2. CDR1 is SGHRS and CDR2 is YFSETQ in the germline V gene. V trimming: 0 bases; J trimming: 3 bases; junction bases outside the gene matches: 2. CDR3 length: 15 residues. CDR3 bases: TGCGCCAGCAGCTTGGCCGGGACTAGCGAAGAGACCCAGTACTTC. The encoded protein is CASSLAGTSEETQYF.

This sequence joins TRBV15 and TRBJ2-7; perhaps TRBD2 as D (5 bases). The V gene's germline CDR1 is LNHNV and CDR2 YYDKDF (reference sequence). The CDR3 is 16 amino acids. Between the trimmed V and J ends, which lost 3 bases and 3 bases, there was a span of 18 bases. CDR3 bases: TGTGCCACCAGCAGTGCAGTTCATTCGAGGGTCTACGAGCAGTACTTC. This encodes CATSSAVHSRVYEQYF.

The rearrangement joins TRBV6-5 to TRBJ1-5; no firm D call. The germline V gene has CDR1 MNHEY and CDR2 SVGAGI. The V and J ends lost 4 bases and 5 bases respectively, with 6 bases between them. This CDR3 is built from 12 residues. This CDR3 reads CASSSPDQPQHF. For the CDR3, the DNA is TGTGCCAGCAGTTCCCCCGATCAGCCCCAGCATTTT.

The V gene is TRBV7-3, the J gene TRBJ2-5; no reliable D call. CDR3 length: 13 residues. Trimming took off 2 bases at V and 5 bases at J, with 9 bases between the two ends. CDR1 and CDR2 (germline): SGHTA, FQGTGA. The CDR3 is CASSLRQRETQYF. CDR3 nucleotides: TGTGCCAGCAGCTTACGACAAAGGGAGACCCAGTACTTC. Full variable domain (remainder filled in from reference TRBV7-3 and TRBJ2-5): GAGVSQTPSNKVTEKGKYVELRCDPISGHTALYWYRQSLGQGPEFLIYFQGTGAADDSGLPNDRFFAVRPEGSVSTLKIQRTERGDSAVYLCASSLRQRETQYFGPGTRLLVL.

The rearrangement joins TRBV29-1 to TRBJ2-1; D is unresolved. Trimming took 4 bases from V and 0 from J, leaving 16 bases between them. The germline V gene encodes CDR1 SQVTM and CDR2 ANQGSEA. This CDR3 spans 16 amino acids. This CDR3 is CSVAWSDRISYNEQFF. In nucleotides, the CDR3 is TGCAGCGTTGCGTGGAGCGATCGAATCTCCTACAATGAGCAGTTCTTC.

The chain uses TRBV11-2 and TRBJ2-5, with D possibly being TRBD1 (5 bases). The DNA end is a closer match to TRBJ2-7, so the J assignment may be wrong. From germline, CDR1 is SGHAT and CDR2 FQNNGV. The CDR3 is 13 amino acids. CDR3 coding DNA: TGTGCCAGCAGCTTAGATCGACAGTACGAGCAGTACTTC. Translation gives CASSLDRQYEQYF.

This rearrangement joins TRBV5-1 to TRBJ2-2; 7 bases fit TRBD2. From germline, CDR1 is SGHRS and CDR2 YFSETQ. This CDR3 has 14 residues. J was trimmed by 3 bases and V by 1 base; bases with no gene match: 0. CDR3 bases: TGCGCCAGCAGCTTGAGCGGGGACACCGGGGAGCTGTTTTTT. It yields the protein CASSLSGDTGELFF.

The rearrangement joins TRBV9 to TRBJ2-6, with 8 bases identical to TRBD1. Looked up from germline, CDR1 is SGDLS and CDR2 is YYNGEE. With 2 bases clipped from V and 1 base from J, the junction kept 5 bases outside the gene matches. CDR3 length: 17 amino acids. The CDR3 here is CASSVGQGVSGANVLTF. CDR3 in DNA: TGTGCCAGCAGCGTTGGACAGGGTGTTTCTGGGGCCAACGTCCTGACTTTC.

The J gene is TRBJ2-2, the V gene TRBV7-9; 11 nucleotides agree with TRBD2. CDR1 and CDR2 from the germline V gene are SEHNR and FQNEAQ (reference sequence). The CDR3 covers 13 residues. Trimming at V came to 11 bases and at J to 4 bases, leaving 3 bases not matched to a gene. The CDR3 sequence: CALAGGITGELFF. The CDR3 DNA is TGTGCCCTAGCGGGGGGTATCACCGGGGAGCTGTTTTTT.

The gene calls are TRBV5-1 and TRBJ2-3; D gene ambiguous. There are 11 residues in the CDR3. Germline CDR1 is SGHRS and CDR2 is YFSETQ. Between the trimmed V and J ends, which lost 3 bases and 6 bases, there was a span of 5 bases. CDR3 nucleotides: TGCGCCAGCAGCTCATCCGATACGCAGTATTTT. This gives the protein CASSSSDTQYF.

The CDR3: CASSSGDGTANEKLFF. Written as DNA, the CDR3 is TGTGCCAGCAGTTCTGGTGACGGGACTGCTAATGAAAAACTGTTTTTT. V is TRBV6-5 and J is TRBJ1-4; TRBD1 is a possible D gene (5 bases). The CDR3 consists of 16 residues. Trimming cost V 4 bases and J 3 bases, with 15 bases left between them. Germline V lookup: CDR1 MNHEY, CDR2 SVGAGI.

The chain couples TRBV15 to TRBJ1-5; no clear D. This CDR3 comprises 17 residues. V dropped 0 bases and J dropped 7 bases, with 19 bases sitting between them. Germline V gene data show CDR1 as LNHNV and CDR2 as YYDKDF (reference sequence). In nucleotides, the CDR3 is TGTGCCACCAGCAGAGAAGGGAGAATTAGGGATGAGCAGCCCCAGCATTTT. This encodes CATSREGRIRDEQPQHF.

The rearrangement links TRBV15 to TRBJ2-2, with a tentative D call TRBD2 (8 bases). Trimming removed 0 bases at V and 8 bases at J, with 19 bases between. The CDR3 covers 17 residues. Germline CDR1 and CDR2: LNHNV and YYDKDF (reference sequence). CDR3 in DNA: TGTGCCACCAGCAGAGATCCGGTAGCGGGACAGCGTGGGGAGCTGTTTTTT. Translating gives CATSRDPVAGQRGELFF.

The chain couples TRBV5-4 to TRBJ1-2; D may be TRBD1 (5 bases). The CDR3 extends over 15 amino acids. In germline, CDR1 is SGHNT, CDR2 YYREEE (reference sequence). V gave up 4 bases and J gave up 3 bases, with 16 bases separating them. The CDR3 DNA sequence: TGTGCCAGCAGCATTGGGTTAGGGGAGGACTATGGCTACACCTTC. Translation gives CASSIGLGEDYGYTF.

The chain has TRBV6-1 and TRBJ2-2, with 10 bases lining up with TRBD1. Losses at the gene ends were 3 bases for V and 3 bases for J; bases not matched to a gene: 1. The CDR3 spans 15 residues. Per the germline V gene, CDR1 is MNHNS and CDR2 is SASEGT. The CDR3 loop is CASSEGTGDTGELFF. In DNA form, the CDR3 reads TGTGCCAGCAGTGAGGGGACAGGGGACACCGGGGAGCTGTTTTTT.

The chain carries TRBV5-6 and TRBJ1-3; D unresolved. Germline CDR1 SGHDT, CDR2 YYEEEE. V shed 0 bases and J shed 7 bases, with 5 bases lying between them. This CDR3 spans 12 amino acids. The CDR3 is CASSLVQNTIYF. The CDR3 coding sequence is TGTGCCAGCAGCTTGGTTCAGAACACCATATATTTT.

The CDR3 DNA reads as TGTGCCAGCAGCTCGGGAACAAAGACTTATGGCTACACCTTC. Residues: CASSSGTKTYGYTF. The V gene is TRBV5-6, the J gene TRBJ1-2, with D hard to call. In germline, CDR1 is SGHDT, CDR2 YYEEEE. The CDR3 runs to 14 residues. Trimming shortened V by 3 bases and J by 5 bases, and 14 bases separated the two germline ends.

The V gene is TRBV4-3, the J gene TRBJ2-7, with TRBD1 identical over 10 bases. Unmatched junction bases numbered 5, after V lost 4 bases and J lost 2 bases. CDR3 size: 15 residues. The germline V gene has CDR1 LGHNA and CDR2 YSLEER. CDR3 coding DNA: TGCGCCAGCAGCCGACAGGGGGCGGGAGCCTACGAGCAGTACTTC. As protein: CASSRQGAGAYEQYF.